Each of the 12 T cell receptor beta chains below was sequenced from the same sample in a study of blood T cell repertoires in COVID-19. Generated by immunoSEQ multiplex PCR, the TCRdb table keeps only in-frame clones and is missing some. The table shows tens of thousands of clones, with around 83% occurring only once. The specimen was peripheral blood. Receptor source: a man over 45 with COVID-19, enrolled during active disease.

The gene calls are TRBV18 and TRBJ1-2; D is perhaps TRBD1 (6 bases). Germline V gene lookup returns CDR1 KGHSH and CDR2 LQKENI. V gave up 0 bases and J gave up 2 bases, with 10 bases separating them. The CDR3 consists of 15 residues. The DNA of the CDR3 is TGTGCCAGCTCACCACCCCCAGGGGTCAACTATGGCTACACCTTC. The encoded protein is CASSPPPGVNYGYTF.

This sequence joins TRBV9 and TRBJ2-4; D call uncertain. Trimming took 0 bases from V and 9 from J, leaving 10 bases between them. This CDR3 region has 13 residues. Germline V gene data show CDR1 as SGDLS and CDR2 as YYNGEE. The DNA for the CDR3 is TGTGCCAGCAGCGTAGATGAGTTTGGCATTCAGTACTTC. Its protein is CASSVDEFGIQYF.

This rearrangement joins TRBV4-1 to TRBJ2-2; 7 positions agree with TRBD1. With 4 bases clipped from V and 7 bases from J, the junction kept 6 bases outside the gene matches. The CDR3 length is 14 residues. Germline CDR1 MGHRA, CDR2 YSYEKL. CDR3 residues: CASSRWTGSGELFF. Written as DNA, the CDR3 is TGCGCCAGCAGCCGATGGACAGGAAGCGGGGAGCTGTTTTTT.

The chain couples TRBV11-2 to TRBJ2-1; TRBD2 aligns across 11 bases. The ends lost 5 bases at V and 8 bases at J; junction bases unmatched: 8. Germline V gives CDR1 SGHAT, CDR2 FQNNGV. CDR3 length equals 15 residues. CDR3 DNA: TGTGCCAGCAGCCAAACTAGCGGGAGATTCGATGAGCAGTTCTTC. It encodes CASSQTSGRFDEQFF.

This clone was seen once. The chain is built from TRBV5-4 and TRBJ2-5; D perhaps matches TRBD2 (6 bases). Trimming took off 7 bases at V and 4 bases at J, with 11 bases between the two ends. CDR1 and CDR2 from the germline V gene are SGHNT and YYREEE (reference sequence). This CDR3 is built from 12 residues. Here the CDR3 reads CASAGAGETQYF. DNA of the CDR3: TGTGCCAGCGCCGGAGCGGGAGAGACCCAGTACTTC.

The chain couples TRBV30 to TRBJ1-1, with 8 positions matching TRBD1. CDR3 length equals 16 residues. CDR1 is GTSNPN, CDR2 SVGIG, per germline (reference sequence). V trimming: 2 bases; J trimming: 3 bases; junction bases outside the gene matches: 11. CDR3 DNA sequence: TGTGCCTGGAGTTCGCAGGGGGCCCGGTTGGACACTGAAGCTTTCTTT. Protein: CAWSSQGARLDTEAFF.

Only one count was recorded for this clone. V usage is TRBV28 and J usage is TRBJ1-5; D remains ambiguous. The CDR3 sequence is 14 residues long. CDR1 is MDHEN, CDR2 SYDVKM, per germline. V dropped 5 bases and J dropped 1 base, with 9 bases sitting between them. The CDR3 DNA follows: TGTGCCAGCAGTCGAGCCCGGAGCAATCAGCCCCAGCATTTT. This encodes CASSRARSNQPQHF. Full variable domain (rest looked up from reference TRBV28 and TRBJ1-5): DVKVTQSSRYLVKRTGEKVFLECVQDMDHENMFWYRQDPGLGLRLIYFSYDVKMKEKGDIPEGYSVSREKKERFSLILESASTNQTSMYLCASSRARSNQPQHFGDGTRLSIL.

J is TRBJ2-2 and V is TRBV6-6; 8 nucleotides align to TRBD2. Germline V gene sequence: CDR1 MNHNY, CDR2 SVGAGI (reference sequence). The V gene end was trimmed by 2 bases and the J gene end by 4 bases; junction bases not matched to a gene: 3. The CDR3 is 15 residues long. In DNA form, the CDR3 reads TGTGCCAGCAGTTACGGCACTAGCGGCACCGGGGAGCTGTTTTTT. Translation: CASSYGTSGTGELFF.

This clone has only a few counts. This chain's CDR3 is CASSPGQGASQPQHF. The CDR3 nucleotides are TGTGCCAGCAGCCCAGGACAGGGGGCGAGTCAGCCCCAGCATTTT. This chain joins TRBV7-9 and TRBJ1-5, with 11 bases fitting TRBD1. There are 15 residues in the CDR3. Trimming removed 5 bases from V and 6 bases from J; junction bases left unmatched: 6. CDR1 and CDR2 (germline): SEHNR, FQNEAQ (reference sequence). The full variable domain, its missing parts supplied by reference TRBV7-9 and TRBJ1-5, is DTGVSQNPRHKITKRGQNVTFRCDPISEHNRLYWYRQTLGQGPEFLTYFQNEAQLEKSRLLSDRFSAERPKGSFSTLEIQRTEQGDSAMYLCASSPGQGASQPQHFGDGTRLSIL.

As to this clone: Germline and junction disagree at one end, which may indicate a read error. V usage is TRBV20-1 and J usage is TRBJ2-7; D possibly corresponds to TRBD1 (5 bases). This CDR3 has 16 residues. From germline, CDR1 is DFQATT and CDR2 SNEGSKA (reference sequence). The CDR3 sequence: CSAIDRSRGSSYKQYF. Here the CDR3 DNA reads TGCAGTGCTATTGACCGGTCTAGGGGTAGTTCCTACAAGCAGTACTTC.

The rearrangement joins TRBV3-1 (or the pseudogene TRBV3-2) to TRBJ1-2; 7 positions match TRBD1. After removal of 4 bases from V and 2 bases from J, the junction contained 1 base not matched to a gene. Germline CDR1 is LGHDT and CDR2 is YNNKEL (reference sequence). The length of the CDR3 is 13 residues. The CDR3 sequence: CASSPGQNYGYTF. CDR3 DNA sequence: TGTGCCAGCAGCCCGGGACAGAACTATGGCTACACCTTC.

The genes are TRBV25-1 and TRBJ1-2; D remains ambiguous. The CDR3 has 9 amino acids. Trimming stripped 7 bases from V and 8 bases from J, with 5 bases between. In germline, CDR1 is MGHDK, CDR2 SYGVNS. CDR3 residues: CASTGGYTF. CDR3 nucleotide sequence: TGTGCCAGCACGGGAGGCTACACCTTC.